This TCR beta chain emerged from a study of CD8+CD57+ T cells in acquired aplastic anemia. General study points: Patients did not significantly differ from controls in CD8+ Simpson's diversity. Fewer than 30 shared CD8+ CDR3s appeared highly expressed within patients' immunodominant clones.

A remark on this clonotype: What it binds is unknown.

Profiles of TCR beta VDJ and CDR3 were generated from a genomic DNA template. TCRdb reanalysed the reads using MiXCR and keeps one entry per CDR3 protein. The data contain 200,000 or so distinct CDR3 sequences, about 62% of them seen just once; the ten biggest clones take up around 60%. Trimming cost V 3 bases and J 10 bases, with 9 bases left between them. Germline V gene data show CDR1 as KGHDR and CDR2 as SFDVKD. This CDR3 contains 12 residues. Those patients picked for sequencing had displayed CD8+CD57+ cell expansion on flow cytometry. There were no patients without severe acquired aplastic anemia. Sampling of blood occurred while the patients had still received no therapy.

The rearrangement joins TRBV24-1 to TRBJ2-1; possible D gene TRBD2, 6 bases. This receptor was obtained from a human donor with aplastic anemia. Source material: sorted CD4+, CD8+, or CD8+CD57+ T cells (not recorded which) from PBMCs. CDR3 nucleotides: TGTGCCACCAGTGATGGGGGAGGCGAGCAGTTCTTC. Translation: CATSDGGGEQFF.